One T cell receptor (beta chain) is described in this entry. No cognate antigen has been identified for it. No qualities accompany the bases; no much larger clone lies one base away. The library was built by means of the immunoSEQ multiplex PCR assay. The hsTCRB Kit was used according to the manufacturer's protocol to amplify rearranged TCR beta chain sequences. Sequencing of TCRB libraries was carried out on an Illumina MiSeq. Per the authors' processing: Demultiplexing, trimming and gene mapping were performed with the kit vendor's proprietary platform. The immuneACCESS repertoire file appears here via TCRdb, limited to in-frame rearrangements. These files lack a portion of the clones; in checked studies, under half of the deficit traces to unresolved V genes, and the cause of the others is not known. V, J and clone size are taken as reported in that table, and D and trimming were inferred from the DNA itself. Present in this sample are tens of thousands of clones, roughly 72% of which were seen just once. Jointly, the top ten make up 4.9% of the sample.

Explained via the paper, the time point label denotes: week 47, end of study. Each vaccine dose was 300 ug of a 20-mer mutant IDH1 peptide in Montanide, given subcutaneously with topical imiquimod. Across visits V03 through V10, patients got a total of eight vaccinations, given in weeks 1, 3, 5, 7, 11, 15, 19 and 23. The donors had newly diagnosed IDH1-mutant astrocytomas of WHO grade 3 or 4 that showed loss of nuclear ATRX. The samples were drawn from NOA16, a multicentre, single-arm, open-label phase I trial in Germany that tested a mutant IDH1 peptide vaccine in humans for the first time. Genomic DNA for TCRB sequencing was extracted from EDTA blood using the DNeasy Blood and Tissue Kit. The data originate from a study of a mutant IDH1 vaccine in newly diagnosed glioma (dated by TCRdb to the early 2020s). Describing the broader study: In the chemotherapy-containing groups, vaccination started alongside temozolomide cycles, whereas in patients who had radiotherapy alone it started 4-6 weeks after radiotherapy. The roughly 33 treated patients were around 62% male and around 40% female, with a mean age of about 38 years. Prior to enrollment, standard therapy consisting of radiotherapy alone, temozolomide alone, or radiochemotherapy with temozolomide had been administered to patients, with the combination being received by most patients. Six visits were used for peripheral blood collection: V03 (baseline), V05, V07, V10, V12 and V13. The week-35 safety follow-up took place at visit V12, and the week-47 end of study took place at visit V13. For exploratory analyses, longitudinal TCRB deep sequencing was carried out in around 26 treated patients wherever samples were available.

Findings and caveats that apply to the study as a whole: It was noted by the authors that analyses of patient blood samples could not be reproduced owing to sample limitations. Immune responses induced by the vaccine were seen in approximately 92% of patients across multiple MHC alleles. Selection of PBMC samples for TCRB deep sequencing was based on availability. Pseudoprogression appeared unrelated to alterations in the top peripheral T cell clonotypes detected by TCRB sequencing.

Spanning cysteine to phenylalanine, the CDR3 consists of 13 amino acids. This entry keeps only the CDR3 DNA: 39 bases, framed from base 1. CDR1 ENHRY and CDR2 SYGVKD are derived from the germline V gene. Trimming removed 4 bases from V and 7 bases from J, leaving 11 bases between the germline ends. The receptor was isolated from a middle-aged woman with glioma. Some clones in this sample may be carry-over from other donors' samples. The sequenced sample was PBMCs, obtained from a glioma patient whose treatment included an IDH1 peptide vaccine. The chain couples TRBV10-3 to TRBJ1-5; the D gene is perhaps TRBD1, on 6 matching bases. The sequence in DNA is TGTGCCATCAGTGCAGGGGAGAGACAGCCCCAGCATTTT. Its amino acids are CAISAGERQPQHF.